A single sample is the source of the 17 T cell receptor beta chains below, sequenced in a study of Ad26.COV2.S vaccination and SARS-CoV-2 variants. Noted treatment: around 19 received Ad26.COV2.S at low or high dose, single or two shots; several received placebo; per-sample allocation not given. Each sample was drawn 63 days after the first injection (of vaccine or placebo). The data were produced by immunoSEQ multiplex PCR, yet TCRdb's version contains in-frame clones alone and is incomplete. The table includes 450,000 to 550,000 clones, 70% to 90% detected once. Source: peripheral blood, taken in a trial of Ad26.COV2.S vaccine versus placebo. Every receptor here comes from a person aged 18-60 years who received the Ad26.COV2.S COVID-19 vaccine or a placebo.

This clone appeared once. The CDR3 reads CASSPGTGSSYNEQFF. In nucleotides, the CDR3 is TGTGCCAGCAGCCCTGGGACAGGGAGTTCCTACAATGAGCAGTTCTTC. The V and J genes are TRBV9 and TRBJ2-1; TRBD1 aligns across 9 bases. The CDR3 is made up of 16 amino acids. V lost 4 bases to trimming and J lost 1 base; unmatched junction nucleotides: 6. Germline V gives CDR1 SGDLS, CDR2 YYNGEE. The complete variable domain, with remaining parts taken from reference TRBV9 and TRBJ2-1, reads DSGVTQTPKHLITATGQRVTLRCSPRSGDLSVYWYQQSLDQGLQFLIQYYNGEERAKGNILERFSAQQFPDLHSELNLSSLELGDSALYFCASSPGTGSSYNEQFFGPGTRLTVL.

The chain couples TRBV7-3 to TRBJ2-5, with TRBD2 matching 9 bases. Germline V gives CDR1 SGHTA, CDR2 FQGTGA. The CDR3 runs 15 residues. V was pared by 1 base and J by 2 bases, with 2 bases of the junction left unmatched. The CDR3 DNA sequence: TGTGCCAGCAGCTTAATAGCGGGGGATCAAGAGACCCAGTACTTC. It specifies CASSLIAGDQETQYF.

V gene TRBV28 combines with J gene TRBJ1-6; D ambiguous. V lost 8 bases, J lost 4 bases, and 18 bases lay in between. The CDR3 is 16 residues long. CDR1 MDHEN and CDR2 SYDVKM come from the germline V gene. CDR3 sequence reads: CASDHPGTPYNSPLHF. CDR3 in DNA: TGTGCCAGCGATCACCCGGGCACCCCATATAATTCACCCCTCCACTTT. The complete variable domain, with remaining parts taken from reference TRBV28 and TRBJ1-6, reads DVKVTQSSRYLVKRTGEKVFLECVQDMDHENMFWYRQDPGLGLRLIYFSYDVKMKEKGDIPEGYSVSREKKERFSLILESASTNQTSMYLCASDHPGTPYNSPLHFGNGTRLTVT.

V is TRBV28 and J is TRBJ1-6; TRBD1 matches 8 bases. The CDR3 consists of 14 residues. In germline, CDR1 is MDHEN, CDR2 SYDVKM. The ends lost 5 bases at V and 10 bases at J; junction bases unmatched: 7. The CDR3 is CASSTGTGRSPLHF. CDR3 nucleotide sequence: TGTGCCAGCAGTACCGGGACAGGCCGATCACCCCTCCACTTT.

The chain carries TRBV11-2 and TRBJ2-4; unclear D gene. CDR1 is SGHAT and CDR2 is FQNNGV in the germline V gene. The germline V and J ends were trimmed by 3 bases and 9 bases, with 9 bases remaining between them. CDR3 size: 12 residues. CDR3 nucleotides: TGTGCCAGCAGCTTCCAGGAAGGCATTCAGTACTTC. Translating gives CASSFQEGIQYF.

The chain is built from TRBV28 and TRBJ2-7; D may be TRBD1 (5 bases). Germline V lookup: CDR1 MDHEN, CDR2 SYDVKM. There are 15 residues in the CDR3. The germline V and J ends were trimmed by 6 bases and 0 bases, with 15 bases remaining between them. The CDR3 DNA follows: TGTGCCAGCAGCCCTGGACACACGAGCTCCTACGAGCAGTACTTC. Translated: CASSPGHTSSYEQYF.

The V call is TRBV18, the J call TRBJ1-4; D perhaps matches TRBD1 (5 bases). The CDR3 sequence is 16 residues long. V dropped 1 base and J dropped 3 bases, with 12 bases sitting between them. From germline, CDR1 is KGHSH and CDR2 LQKENI. This CDR3 reads CASSPRSGRPNEKLFF. In DNA form, the CDR3 reads TGTGCCAGCTCACCACGATCGGGGCGGCCTAATGAAAAACTGTTTTTT.

CDR3 sequence reads: CASSELSRVQETQYF. CDR3 bases: TGTGCCAGCAGTGAATTAAGCAGGGTACAAGAGACCCAGTACTTC. V is TRBV2 and J is TRBJ2-5; tentative D call: TRBD1 (5 bases). CDR1 is SNHLY and CDR2 is FYNNEI in the germline V gene. The CDR3 contains 15 residues. The V end was cut by 2 bases, the J end by 2 bases, with 12 bases between.

V gene TRBV7-9 combines with J gene TRBJ2-1, with 7 nucleotides matching TRBD2. The CDR3 sequence is 16 residues long. Germline CDR1 reads SEHNR; CDR2 reads FQNEAQ (reference sequence). The J segment lost 5 bases and the V segment lost 1 base, leaving 8 bases of the junction unmatched. CDR3 sequence: CASSLVSSSGDNEQFF. In DNA, the CDR3 is TGTGCCAGCAGCTTAGTAAGCTCTAGCGGAGACAATGAGCAGTTCTTC. The entire variable domain, with the rest obtained from reference TRBV7-9 and TRBJ2-1, is as follows: DTGVSQNPRHKITKRGQNVTFRCDPISEHNRLYWYRQTLGQGPEFLTYFQNEAQLEKSRLLSDRFSAERPKGSFSTLEIQRTEQGDSAMYLCASSLVSSSGDNEQFFGPGTRLTVL.

The rearrangement links TRBV12-3 or TRBV12-4 to TRBJ2-1; a possible D gene is TRBD2 (5 bases). This CDR3 has 12 amino acids. The ends were cut back, 3 bases at V and 10 bases at J, with 10 bases in the middle. The CDR3 sequence is CASSFNPGEQFF. Written as DNA, the CDR3 is TGTGCCAGCAGTTTTAATCCGGGGGAGCAGTTCTTC.

The rearrangement joins TRBV12-3 or TRBV12-4 to TRBJ1-1; tentative D call: TRBD1 (6 bases). This CDR3 comprises 11 residues. V was clipped by 3 bases and J by 11 bases, with 10 bases between them. The CDR3 DNA sequence: TGTGCCAGCAGTTTCAGGGGAGGGGCTTTCTTT. Translating gives CASSFRGGAFF.

A remark on this clone: The junction and the germline gene differ at one end; a read error may be behind it. This chain's CDR3 is CASSLNGEAQYF. DNA of the CDR3: TGTGCCAGCAGCTTAAATGGAGAGGCCCAGTACTTC. This chain connects TRBV11-2 to TRBJ2-5, with unresolved D. Germline CDR1 and CDR2: SGHAT and FQNNGV. The length of the CDR3 is 12 residues.

This chain joins TRBV7-9 and TRBJ2-6, with D unclear. The CDR3 runs 18 residues. V shed 1 base and J shed 1 base, with 14 bases lying between them. CDR1 is SEHNR and CDR2 is FQNEAQ in the germline V gene (reference sequence). The CDR3 DNA follows: TGTGCCAGCAGCTTAGAAAACCATGGGCTGTCTGGGGCCAACGTCCTGACTTTC. Encoded protein: CASSLENHGLSGANVLTF.

The CDR3 coding sequence is TGTGCCAGCAGCCAATATCAGCCGGTCGAGCAGTACTTC. This codes for CASSQYQPVEQYF. The chain combines TRBV14 with TRBJ2-7; D is ambiguous. CDR1 and CDR2 (germline): SGHDN, FVKESK. The length of the CDR3 is 13 residues. Trimming removed 2 bases at V and 6 bases at J, with 11 bases between. Full variable domain (remainder filled in from reference TRBV14 and TRBJ2-7): EAGVTQFPSHSVIEKGQTVTLRCDPISGHDNLYWYRRVMGKEIKFLLHFVKESKQDESGMPNNRFLAERTGGTYSTLKVQPAELEDSGVYFCASSQYQPVEQYFGPGTRLTVT.

The chain uses TRBV5-4 and TRBJ1-4, with 8 bases identical to TRBD1. The V gene's germline CDR1 is SGHNT and CDR2 YYREEE (reference sequence). The junction had 9 bases not matched to a gene; V was cut back by 7 bases and J by 4 bases. CDR3 length: 15 residues. CDR3 coding DNA: TGTGCCAGCGGACAAGGACAGGGTTTTAATGAAAAACTGTTTTTT. It encodes CASGQGQGFNEKLFF.

The chain has TRBV12-3 or TRBV12-4 and TRBJ1-4; 8 nucleotides agree with TRBD1. The junction had 6 bases not matched to a gene; V was cut back by 5 bases and J by 10 bases. This CDR3 comprises 13 residues. The CDR3 DNA reads TGTGCCAGCAGTCGGACAGGGTGGGGAAAACTGTTTTTT. It translates to CASSRTGWGKLFF.

This chain joins TRBV15 and TRBJ2-7; possible D gene TRBD2, 5 bases. The V end was cut by 1 base, the J end by 2 bases, with 15 bases between. Germline V gives CDR1 LNHNV, CDR2 YYDKDF (reference sequence). There are 16 residues in the CDR3. DNA for the CDR3: TGTGCCACCAGCAGAGTGAGAGGGCCAGGCCCCTACGAGCAGTACTTC. It translates to CATSRVRGPGPYEQYF.